These 31 T cell receptor beta chains were all obtained from the same sample, sequenced in a study of T cell changes during pregnancy in multiple sclerosis. Clones were read by immunoSEQ multiplex PCR, and TCRdb kept only the in-frame ones, dropping some. This table has 95,000 to 110,000 clones, about 90% appearing once. Here the sequenced sample was peripheral blood, taken after pregnancy. The source of these receptors is a female donor with multiple sclerosis, enrolled in a pregnancy study.

This chain uses TRBV9 with TRBJ2-1, with 8 nucleotides matching TRBD2. This CDR3 has 15 residues. Trimming cost V 0 bases and J 2 bases; bases outside gene matches: 1. Germline loops: CDR1 SGDLS, CDR2 YYNGEE. CDR3 DNA: TGTGCCAGCAGCGTAGAAGCGGGAGCCTACAATGAGCAGTTCTTC. It yields the protein CASSVEAGAYNEQFF.

The chain joins TRBV9 to TRBJ2-1; TRBD2 agrees at 10 bases. The V gene's germline CDR1 is SGDLS and CDR2 YYNGEE. J gave up 8 bases and V 3 bases, and 5 bases lay outside the gene matches. This CDR3 is built from 14 residues. The CDR3 nucleotides are TGTGCCAGCAGCGCGGCTAGCGGGAGCCATGAGCAGTTCTTC. It translates to CASSAASGSHEQFF.

The sample holds one count of this clone. The chain uses TRBV5-4 and TRBJ2-5; TRBD2 aligns across 10 bases. J was trimmed by 1 base and V by 1 base; bases with no gene match: 1. This CDR3 contains 15 residues. CDR1 is SGHNT, CDR2 YYREEE, per germline (reference sequence). In DNA, the CDR3 is TGTGCCAGCAGCTTGTCTAGCGGGAGCCAAGAGACCCAGTACTTC. This encodes CASSLSSGSQETQYF.

The chain employs TRBV5-1 and TRBJ2-1, with 9 nucleotides matching TRBD1. Germline V gene data show CDR1 as SGHRS and CDR2 as YFSETQ. CDR3 length equals 15 residues. J gave up 3 bases and V 4 bases, and 5 bases lay outside the gene matches. CDR3 loop: CASSTPGQGYNEQFF. The CDR3, as DNA: TGCGCCAGCAGCACACCGGGACAGGGCTACAATGAGCAGTTCTTC.

The chain couples TRBV5-1 to TRBJ2-1; weak D call: TRBD2 (5 bases). The V gene lost 2 bases and the J gene lost 7 bases, with 10 bases spanning the gap. The CDR3 contains 13 residues. The germline V gene encodes CDR1 SGHRS and CDR2 YFSETQ. In DNA, the CDR3 is TGCGCCAGCAGCTTCCCGGGGTCGAATGAGCAGTTCTTC. Residues: CASSFPGSNEQFF.

This chain connects TRBV5-4 to TRBJ1-1; TRBD1 matches 7 bases. The CDR3 is 15 residues long. V shed 1 base, J shed 1 base, and the junction held 4 bases outside the gene matches. Germline values: CDR1 SGHNT, CDR2 YYREEE (reference sequence). The CDR3: CASSLRQGWNTEAFF. The CDR3 region has the DNA TGTGCCAGCAGCTTGAGACAGGGTTGGAACACTGAAGCTTTCTTT.

The V gene is TRBV7-8, the J gene TRBJ2-4; TRBD2 aligns across 12 bases. V gave up 1 base and J gave up 0 bases; unmatched junction bases: 7. Germline CDR1 and CDR2: SGHVS and FQNEAQ. The CDR3 contains 19 residues. CDR3 coding DNA: TGTGCCAGCAGCTTAGTGGGGGCTAGCGGGGGGGTAGCCAAAAACATTCAGTACTTC. Translated, it gives CASSLVGASGGVAKNIQYF.

The V and J genes are TRBV4-3 and TRBJ2-2; 9 bases are shared with TRBD1. This CDR3 is 18 amino acids long. The germline V gene encodes CDR1 LGHNA and CDR2 YSLEER. With V trimmed by 2 bases and J by 0 bases, 7 bases remained unmatched. Here the CDR3 DNA reads TGCGCCAGCAGCCAAATAGGAAGACAGGGGGCGAACACCGGGGAGCTGTTTTTT. It translates to CASSQIGRQGANTGELFF.

The rearrangement links TRBV7-9 to TRBJ1-1; possible D gene TRBD1, 5 bases. The CDR3 length is 15 residues. V was pared by 5 bases and J by 1 base, with 14 bases between. In germline, CDR1 is SEHNR, CDR2 FQNEAQ (reference sequence). CDR3 in amino acids: CASSLTAIRNTEAFF. As DNA, the CDR3 is TGTGCCAGCAGCCTGACAGCTATCAGGAACACTGAAGCTTTCTTT.

The gene calls are TRBV28 and TRBJ2-7, with 7 bases lining up with TRBD2. The CDR3 is 15 residues long. CDR1 and CDR2 from the germline V gene are MDHEN and SYDVKM. The V gene end was trimmed by 2 bases and the J gene end by 2 bases; junction bases not matched to a gene: 6. The CDR3 DNA follows: TGTGCCAGCAGTTTACCGTCGGGGGGTACCTACGAGCAGTACTTC. Its translation is CASSLPSGGTYEQYF.

The V call is TRBV23-1, the J call TRBJ2-7; TRBD2 might be the D (6 bases). Being an ORF, TRBV23-1 has a function that is uncertain. This CDR3 is built from 14 residues. V was pared by 3 bases and J by 1 base, with 10 bases between. The CDR3, as DNA: TGCGCCAGCAGTCAGAGGGACTCATCCTACGAGCAGTACTTC. Translated: CASSQRDSSYEQYF.

The CDR3 here is CASSLTHKQPQHF. As DNA, the CDR3 is TGTGCCAGCAGCCTAACCCATAAGCAGCCCCAGCATTTT. The J gene is TRBJ1-5, the V gene TRBV7-2, with D uncertain. This CDR3 contains 13 residues. The V and J ends lost 5 bases and 7 bases respectively, with 12 bases between them. The germline V gene encodes CDR1 SGHTA and CDR2 FQGNSA.

This clone appeared a single time. The rearrangement joins TRBV2 to TRBJ2-7; 8 nucleotides line up with TRBD1. The junction had 7 bases not matched to a gene; V was cut back by 1 base and J by 2 bases. CDR1 is SNHLY and CDR2 is FYNNEI in the germline V gene. The CDR3 totals 16 residues. CDR3 in amino acids: CASSEGGDRSPYEQYF. CDR3 DNA: TGTGCCAGCAGTGAAGGGGGGGACAGGTCCCCCTACGAGCAGTACTTC.

The chain recombines TRBV20-1 with TRBJ2-7; D is perhaps TRBD2 (5 bases). Germline V gene data show CDR1 as DFQATT and CDR2 as SNEGSKA (reference sequence). The CDR3 sequence is 11 residues long. Between the trimmed V and J ends, which lost 6 bases and 7 bases, there was a span of 13 bases. For the CDR3, the DNA is TGCAGTGCGGAGAGGGCCGGTGAGCAGTACTTC. This codes for CSAERAGEQYF.

This sequence joins TRBV6-6 and TRBJ1-2; TRBD1 is a possible D gene (5 bases). Germline V CDR1 and CDR2: MNHNY, SVGAGI (reference sequence). The CDR3 runs to 15 residues. Trimming cost V 2 bases and J 4 bases, with 14 bases left between them. Written as DNA, the CDR3 is TGTGCCAGCAGTTACCGTAAACAGGTCCTCTATGGCTACACCTTC. Translation: CASSYRKQVLYGYTF.

This sequence joins TRBV19 and TRBJ1-1, with D possibly TRBD1 on 5 matching bases. The CDR3 length is 13 residues. Germline loops: CDR1 LNHDA, CDR2 SQIVND (reference sequence). V was shortened by 5 bases and J by 3 bases, with 10 bases between the two germline ends. In DNA form, the CDR3 reads TGTGCCAGTAGTCCCACAGGTTACACTGAAGCTTTCTTT. Translated, it gives CASSPTGYTEAFF. Full variable domain (outside the CDR3, taken from reference TRBV19 and TRBJ1-1): DGGITQSPKYLFRKEGQNVTLSCEQNLNHDAMYWYRQDPGQGLRLIYYSQIVNDFQKGDIAEGYSVSREKKESFPLTVTSAQKNPTAFYLCASSPTGYTEAFFGQGTRLTVV.

This clone appeared once. The chain is built from TRBV5-5 and TRBJ2-1; TRBD1 matches at 10 bases. The CDR3 contains 16 residues. Trimming at V came to 2 bases and at J to 11 bases, leaving 13 bases not matched to a gene. Looked up from germline, CDR1 is SGHKS and CDR2 is YYEKEE (reference sequence). Here the CDR3 reads CASSFIGDRGREKQFF. The CDR3 DNA follows: TGTGCCAGCAGCTTCATAGGGGACAGGGGCCGGGAAAAGCAGTTCTTC.

The chain uses TRBV4-1 and TRBJ2-7; 9 bases are a match to TRBD2. The germline CDR1 and CDR2 sequences are MGHRA and YSYEKL. V lost 3 bases, J lost 0 bases, and 3 bases stayed unmatched. The CDR3 covers 15 residues. The CDR3 is CASSQSSGVSYEQYF. The CDR3 DNA reads TGCGCCAGCAGCCAGTCTAGCGGGGTCTCCTACGAGCAGTACTTC.

The chain employs TRBV7-9 and TRBJ2-1, with a weak D call TRBD1 (6 bases). Trimming stripped 3 bases from V and 3 bases from J, with 12 bases between. CDR1 is SEHNR and CDR2 is FQNEAQ in the germline V gene (reference sequence). The CDR3 is made up of 15 amino acids. CDR3 region: CASSLGQASYNEQFF. The CDR3 coding sequence is TGTGCCAGCAGCTTGGGACAAGCGAGCTACAATGAGCAGTTCTTC.

The chain combines TRBV10-1 with TRBJ2-6, with D possibly matching TRBD2 (5 bases). There are 15 residues in the CDR3. Germline loops: CDR1 WNHNN, CDR2 SYGVQD (reference sequence). Between the trimmed V and J ends, which lost 2 bases and 0 bases, there was a span of 5 bases. DNA for the CDR3: TGCGCCAGCAGTGAGGGACTCTCTGGGGCCAACGTCCTGACTTTC. Its translation: CASSEGLSGANVLTF.

This clone was picked up one time. The chain recombines TRBV5-1 with TRBJ2-2, with D tentatively TRBD1 (6 bases). V was shortened by 2 bases and J by 1 base, with 6 bases between the two germline ends. CDR1 and CDR2 from the germline V gene are SGHRS and YFSETQ. CDR3 length: 14 amino acids. The CDR3, as DNA: TGCGCCAGCAGCTTAGGGGGGAACACCGGGGAGCTGTTTTTT. Residues: CASSLGGNTGELFF. The whole variable domain, filled in from reference TRBV5-1 and TRBJ2-2, reads KAGVTQTPRYLIKTRGQQVTLSCSPISGHRSVSWYQQTPGQGLQFLFEYFSETQRNKGNFPGRFSGRQFSNSRSEMNVSTLELGDSALYLCASSLGGNTGELFFGEGSRLTVL.

V gene TRBV4-1 combines with J gene TRBJ1-5; D possibly corresponds to TRBD1 (6 bases). CDR1 and CDR2 (germline): MGHRA, YSYEKL. The V and J ends lost 1 base and 6 bases respectively, with 16 bases between them. The CDR3 is made up of 16 amino acids. The CDR3 reads CASSQGLAGATQPQHF. CDR3 in DNA: TGCGCCAGCAGCCAAGGATTGGCGGGGGCTACTCAGCCCCAGCATTTT.

V is TRBV7-8 and J is TRBJ2-3, with 9 bases identical to TRBD1. After removal of 5 bases from V and 2 bases from J, the junction contained 11 bases not matched to a gene. Germline V gene lookup returns CDR1 SGHVS and CDR2 FQNEAQ. CDR3 size: 17 residues. The CDR3 sequence is CASSPPDRGRVTDTQYF. CDR3 in DNA: TGTGCCAGCAGCCCCCCGGACAGGGGACGGGTCACAGATACGCAGTATTTT.

The chain combines TRBV27 with TRBJ1-2; TRBD1 matches at 8 bases. Germline CDR1 is MNHEY and CDR2 is SMNVEV (reference sequence). The V gene end was trimmed by 5 bases and the J gene end by 8 bases; junction bases not matched to a gene: 10. CDR3 length: 14 amino acids. The CDR3 DNA sequence: TGTGCCAGCAGTCACTACCGGGACAGGAACGGCTACACCTTC. Amino acids: CASSHYRDRNGYTF.

V and J are TRBV2 and TRBJ2-3; the match to TRBD2 covers 11 bases. Per the germline V gene, CDR1 is SNHLY and CDR2 is FYNNEI. V shed 6 bases and J 2 bases; nucleotides not matched to a gene: 10. This CDR3 has 17 residues. DNA of the CDR3: TGTGCCAGCAGAAGGCTAGCGGGAGGTGGGGCCACAGATACGCAGTATTTT. This gives the protein CASRRLAGGGATDTQYF.

The chain is built from TRBV2 and TRBJ2-3; 7 bases are shared with TRBD2. Germline assignment: CDR1 SNHLY and CDR2 FYNNEI. The CDR3 consists of 15 residues. V dropped 7 bases and J dropped 2; count of bases not matched to a gene: 9. CDR3 nucleotides: TGTGCCAGCACCCCAGCGGGGCTCTTCACAGATACGCAGTATTTT. Its translation is CASTPAGLFTDTQYF.

The chain couples TRBV6-1 to TRBJ2-5, with a possible D match to TRBD2 (6 bases). In germline, CDR1 is MNHNS, CDR2 SASEGT. V lost 8 bases and J 5 bases, leaving 15 bases between the germline ends. This CDR3 has 13 amino acids. The CDR3 region is CASRKAGRETQYF. CDR3 sequence (DNA): TGTGCCAGCCGTAAGGCGGGGAGGGAGACCCAGTACTTC.

This chain's CDR3 is CASSELMDLPPGETQYF. As DNA, the CDR3 is TGTGCCAGCAGTGAACTTATGGATCTTCCCCCGGGAGAGACCCAGTACTTC. The chain joins TRBV6-1 to TRBJ2-5, with D hard to call. Germline assignment: CDR1 MNHNS and CDR2 SASEGT. V dropped 2 bases and J dropped 4 bases, with 20 bases sitting between them. CDR3 length: 17 amino acids.

This clone has just a few counts. A read error may produce the germline difference seen at one junction end. The chain couples TRBV15 to TRBJ1-2; D ambiguous. CDR3 length: 12 residues. Per germline, CDR1 LNHNV and CDR2 YYDKDF (reference sequence). CDR3 region: CATSRNKDWVVF. In nucleotides, the CDR3 is TGTGCCACCAGCAGGAACAAAGACTGGGTCGTCTTC.

The CDR3 coding sequence is TGTGCCAGCAGCTTAGAGGACAGTATGAACACTGAAGCTTTCTTT. Translated: CASSLEDSMNTEAFF. V and J are TRBV7-9 and TRBJ1-1, with D possibly being TRBD1 (6 bases). The CDR3 extends over 15 amino acids. The V end lost 1 base, the J end lost 0 bases, and 9 bases lay between the germline ends. Germline loops: CDR1 SEHNR, CDR2 FQNEAQ (reference sequence).

The chain carries TRBV7-8 and TRBJ1-4, with 7 nucleotides matching TRBD1. CDR3 length: 15 residues. Germline V lookup: CDR1 SGHVS, CDR2 FQNEAQ. The V and J ends lost 2 bases and 5 bases, in that order; junction bases with no gene match: 5. CDR3: CASSLWPGQNEKLFF. The CDR3 nucleotides read TGTGCCAGCAGCTTATGGCCGGGACAGAATGAAAAACTGTTTTTT.